This TCR beta chain derives from a study of Ad26.COV2.S vaccination and SARS-CoV-2 variants. Study at large: Into the muscle, Ad26.COV2.S was dosed once or twice, 56 days apart.

Treatment specified: about 20 received Ad26.COV2.S at low or high dose, single or two shots; roughly 5 received placebo; per-sample allocation not given. Day 63 following the first vaccine or placebo injection was when the samples were taken. Whole-study results and caveats: Substantial response breadth was reportedly seen for spike-specific CD8+ and CD4+ T cells after vaccination. Higher spike-specific TCR breadth was found in vaccine recipients than in placebo recipients.

The CDR3 is 15 residues long. Trimming took 0 bases from V and 2 from J, leaving 11 bases between them. In germline, CDR1 is MNHEY, CDR2 SMNVEV (reference sequence). Libraries were prepared by immunoSEQ multiplex PCR; TCRdb keeps only in-frame clonotypes and omits some of them. Among 450,000 to 550,000 clones listed, roughly 89% were seen once. Concerning this clone itself: Antigen specificity is unknown.

This sequence joins TRBV27 and TRBJ2-7; D is unresolved. The TCR originated in a person aged 18 to 59 who received the Ad26.COV2.S COVID-19 vaccine or a placebo. The sample here was peripheral blood, taken in a trial of Ad26.COV2.S vaccine versus placebo. CDR3 amino acids: CASSLSMGTTYEQYF. CDR3 in DNA: TGTGCCAGCAGTTTATCGATGGGTACAACCTACGAGCAGTACTTC.